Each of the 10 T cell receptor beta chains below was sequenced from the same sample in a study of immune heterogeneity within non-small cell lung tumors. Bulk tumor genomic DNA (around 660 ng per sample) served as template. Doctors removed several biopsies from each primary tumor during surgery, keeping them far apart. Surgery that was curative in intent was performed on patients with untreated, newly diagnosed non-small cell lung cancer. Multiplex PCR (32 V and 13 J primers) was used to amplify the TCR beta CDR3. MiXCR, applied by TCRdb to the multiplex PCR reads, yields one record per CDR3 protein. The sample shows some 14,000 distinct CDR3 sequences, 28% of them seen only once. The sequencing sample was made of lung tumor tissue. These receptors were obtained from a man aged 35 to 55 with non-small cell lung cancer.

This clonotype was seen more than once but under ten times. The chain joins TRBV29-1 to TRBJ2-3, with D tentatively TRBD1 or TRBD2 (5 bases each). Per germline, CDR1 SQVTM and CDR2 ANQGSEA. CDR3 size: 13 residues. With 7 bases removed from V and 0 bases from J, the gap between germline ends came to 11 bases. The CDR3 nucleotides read TGCAGCGCCCGGGACGGAAGCACAGATACGCAGTATTTT. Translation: CSARDGSTDTQYF.

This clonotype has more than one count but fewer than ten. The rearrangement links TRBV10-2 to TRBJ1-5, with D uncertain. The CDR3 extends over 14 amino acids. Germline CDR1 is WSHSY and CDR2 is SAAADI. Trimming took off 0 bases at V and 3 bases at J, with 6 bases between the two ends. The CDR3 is CASSESGSNQPQHF. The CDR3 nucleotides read TGCGCCAGCAGTGAGTCGGGTTCCAATCAGCCCCAGCATTTT.

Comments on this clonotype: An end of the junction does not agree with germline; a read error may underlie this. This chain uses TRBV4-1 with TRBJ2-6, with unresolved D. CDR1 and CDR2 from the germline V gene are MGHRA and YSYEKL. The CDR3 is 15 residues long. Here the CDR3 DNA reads TGCGCCAGCAGCCAACAGTTCTCTGGGTCCAACGTCCTGACTTTC. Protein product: CASSQQFSGSNVLTF.

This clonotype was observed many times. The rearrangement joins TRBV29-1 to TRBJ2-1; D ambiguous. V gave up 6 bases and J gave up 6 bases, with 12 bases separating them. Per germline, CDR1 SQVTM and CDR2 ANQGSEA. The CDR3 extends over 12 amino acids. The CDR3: CSVSDILNEQFF. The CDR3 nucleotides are TGCAGCGTCTCCGACATTCTCAATGAGCAGTTCTTC.

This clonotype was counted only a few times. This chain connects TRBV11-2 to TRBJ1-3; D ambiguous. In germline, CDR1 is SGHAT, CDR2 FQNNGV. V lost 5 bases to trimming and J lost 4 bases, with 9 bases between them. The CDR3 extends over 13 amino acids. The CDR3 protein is CASSPSSGNTIYF. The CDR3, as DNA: TGTGCCAGCAGCCCAAGCAGCGGAAACACCATATATTTT.

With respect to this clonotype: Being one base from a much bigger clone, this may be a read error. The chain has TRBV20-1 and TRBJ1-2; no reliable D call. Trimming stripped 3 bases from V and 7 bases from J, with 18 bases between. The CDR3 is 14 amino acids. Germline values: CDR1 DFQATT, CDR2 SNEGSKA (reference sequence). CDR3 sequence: CSARVPGSFSGYTF. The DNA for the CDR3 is TGCAGTGCTAGGGTCCCCGGGTCGTTCTCTGGCTACACCTTC.

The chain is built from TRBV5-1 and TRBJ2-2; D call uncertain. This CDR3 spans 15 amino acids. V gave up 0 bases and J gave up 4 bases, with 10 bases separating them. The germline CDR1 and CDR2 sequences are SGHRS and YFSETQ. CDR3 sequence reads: CASSLDEPLTGELFF. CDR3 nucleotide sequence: TGCGCCAGCAGCTTGGACGAACCACTCACCGGGGAGCTGTTTTTT.

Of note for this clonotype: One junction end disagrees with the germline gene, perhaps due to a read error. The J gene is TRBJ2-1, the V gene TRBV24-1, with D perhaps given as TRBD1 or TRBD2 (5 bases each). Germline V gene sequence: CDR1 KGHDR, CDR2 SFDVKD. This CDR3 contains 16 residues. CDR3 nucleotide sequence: TGTGCCACCAGTGATTTGGCAGGGACGTCCTACAATGAGAAGTTCTTC. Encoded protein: CATSDLAGTSYNEKFF.

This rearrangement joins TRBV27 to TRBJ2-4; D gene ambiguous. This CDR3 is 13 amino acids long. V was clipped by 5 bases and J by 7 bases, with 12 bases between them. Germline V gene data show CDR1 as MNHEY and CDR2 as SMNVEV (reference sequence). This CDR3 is CASSPETGNIQYF. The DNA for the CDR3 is TGTGCCAGCAGTCCTGAGACCGGGAACATTCAGTACTTC.

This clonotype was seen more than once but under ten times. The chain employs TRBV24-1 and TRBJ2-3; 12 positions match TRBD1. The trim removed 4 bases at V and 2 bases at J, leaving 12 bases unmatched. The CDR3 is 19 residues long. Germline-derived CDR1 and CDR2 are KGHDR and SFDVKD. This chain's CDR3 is CATSDPRGTGGAITDTQYF. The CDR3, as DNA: TGTGCCACCAGTGACCCCCGGGGGACAGGGGGCGCGATCACAGATACGCAGTATTTT.